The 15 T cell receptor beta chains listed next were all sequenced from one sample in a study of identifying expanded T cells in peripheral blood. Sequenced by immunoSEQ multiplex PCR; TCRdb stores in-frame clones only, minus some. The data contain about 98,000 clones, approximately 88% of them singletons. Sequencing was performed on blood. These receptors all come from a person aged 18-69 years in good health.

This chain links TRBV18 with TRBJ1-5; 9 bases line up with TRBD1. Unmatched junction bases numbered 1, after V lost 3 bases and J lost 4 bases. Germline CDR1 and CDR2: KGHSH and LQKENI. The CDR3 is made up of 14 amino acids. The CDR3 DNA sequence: TGTGCCAGCTCACCCGGGACAGGGAATCAGCCCCAGCATTTT. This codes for CASSPGTGNQPQHF. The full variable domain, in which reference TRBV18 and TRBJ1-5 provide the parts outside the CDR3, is NAGVMQNPRHLVRRRGQEARLRCSPMKGHSHVYWYRQLPEEGLKFMVYLQKENIIDESGMPKERFSAEFPKEGPSILRIQQVVRGDSAAYFCASSPGTGNQPQHFGDGTRLSIL.

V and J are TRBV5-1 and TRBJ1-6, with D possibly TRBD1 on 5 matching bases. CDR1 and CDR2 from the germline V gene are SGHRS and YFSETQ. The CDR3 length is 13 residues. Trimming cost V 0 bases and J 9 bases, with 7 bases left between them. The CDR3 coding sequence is TGCGCCAGCAGCTTGGGACAGATTTCACCCCTCCACTTT. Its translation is CASSLGQISPLHF. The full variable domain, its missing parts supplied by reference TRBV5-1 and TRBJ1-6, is KAGVTQTPRYLIKTRGQQVTLSCSPISGHRSVSWYQQTPGQGLQFLFEYFSETQRNKGNFPGRFSGRQFSNSRSEMNVSTLELGDSALYLCASSLGQISPLHFGNGTRLTVT.

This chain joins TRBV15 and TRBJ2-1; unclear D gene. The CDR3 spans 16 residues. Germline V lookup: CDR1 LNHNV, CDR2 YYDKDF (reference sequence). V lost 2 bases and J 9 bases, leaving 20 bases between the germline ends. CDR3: CATSRTVLGRRTEQFF. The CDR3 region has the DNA TGTGCCACCAGCAGAACTGTCCTAGGCCGGCGTACTGAGCAGTTCTTC.

CDR3 sequence reads: CASSKGQRDNEQFF. CDR3 coding DNA: TGTGCCAGCAGCAAAGGACAGAGGGACAATGAGCAGTTCTTC. V is TRBV7-2 and J is TRBJ2-1, with D tentatively TRBD1 (6 bases). This CDR3 has 14 residues. Per the germline V gene, CDR1 is SGHTA and CDR2 is FQGNSA. V gave up 5 bases and J gave up 5 bases, with 13 bases separating them.

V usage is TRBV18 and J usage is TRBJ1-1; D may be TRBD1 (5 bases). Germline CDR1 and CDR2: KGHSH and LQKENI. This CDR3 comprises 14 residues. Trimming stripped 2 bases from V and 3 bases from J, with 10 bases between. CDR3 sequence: CASSPGRGDTEAFF. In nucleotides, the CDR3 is TGTGCCAGCTCACCAGGACGGGGGGACACTGAAGCTTTCTTT.

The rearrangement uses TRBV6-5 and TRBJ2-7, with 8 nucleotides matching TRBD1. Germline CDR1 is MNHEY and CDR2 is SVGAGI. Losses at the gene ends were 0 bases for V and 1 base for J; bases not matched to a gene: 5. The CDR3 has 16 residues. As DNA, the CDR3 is TGTGCCAGCAGTTACTCGATCGGGACAGGATCCTACGAGCAGTACTTC. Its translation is CASSYSIGTGSYEQYF.

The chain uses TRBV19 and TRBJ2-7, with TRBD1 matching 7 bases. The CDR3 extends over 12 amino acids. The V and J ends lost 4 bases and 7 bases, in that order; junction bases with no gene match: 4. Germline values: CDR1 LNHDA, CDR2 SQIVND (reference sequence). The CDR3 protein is CASSTAGGEQYF. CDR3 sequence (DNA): TGTGCCAGTAGTACGGCAGGGGGAGAGCAGTACTTC.

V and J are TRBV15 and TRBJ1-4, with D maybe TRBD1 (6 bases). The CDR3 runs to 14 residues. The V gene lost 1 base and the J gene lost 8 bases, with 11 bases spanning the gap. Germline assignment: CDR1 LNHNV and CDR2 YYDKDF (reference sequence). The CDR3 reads CATSRAGAWEKLFF. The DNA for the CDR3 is TGTGCCACCAGCAGAGCGGGGGCTTGGGAAAAACTGTTTTTT.

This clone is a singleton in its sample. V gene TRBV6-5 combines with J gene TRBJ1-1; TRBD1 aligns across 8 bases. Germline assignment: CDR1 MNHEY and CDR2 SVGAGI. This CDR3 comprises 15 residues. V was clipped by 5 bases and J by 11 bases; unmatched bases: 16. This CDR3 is CASSRPGTGSTRAFF. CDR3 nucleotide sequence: TGTGCCAGCAGTCGTCCCGGGACAGGCTCAACCCGGGCTTTCTTT.

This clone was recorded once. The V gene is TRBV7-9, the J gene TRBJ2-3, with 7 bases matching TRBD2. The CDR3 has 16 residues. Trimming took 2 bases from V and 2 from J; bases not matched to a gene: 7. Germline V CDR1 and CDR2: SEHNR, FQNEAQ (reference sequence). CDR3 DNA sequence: TGTGCCAGCAGCTTACTGCTAGCGGCCTCCACAGATACGCAGTATTTT. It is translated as CASSLLLAASTDTQYF.

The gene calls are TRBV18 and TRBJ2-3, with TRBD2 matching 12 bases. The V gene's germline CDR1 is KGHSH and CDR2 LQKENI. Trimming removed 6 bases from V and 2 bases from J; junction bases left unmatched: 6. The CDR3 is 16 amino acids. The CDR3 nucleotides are TGTGCCAGCTCTAGTGGACTAGCGGGATTCACAGATACGCAGTATTTT. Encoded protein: CASSSGLAGFTDTQYF.

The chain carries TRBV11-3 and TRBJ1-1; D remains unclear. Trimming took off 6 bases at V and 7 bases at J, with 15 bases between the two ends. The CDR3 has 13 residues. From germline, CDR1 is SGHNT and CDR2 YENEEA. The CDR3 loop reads CASSRTRDNEAFF. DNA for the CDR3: TGTGCCAGCAGTCGAACCCGGGATAATGAAGCTTTCTTT.

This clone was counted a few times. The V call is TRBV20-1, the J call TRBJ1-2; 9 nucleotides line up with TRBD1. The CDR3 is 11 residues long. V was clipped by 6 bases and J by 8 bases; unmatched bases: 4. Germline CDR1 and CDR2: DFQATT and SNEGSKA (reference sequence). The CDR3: CSAGTGRGYTF. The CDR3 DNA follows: TGCAGTGCAGGGACAGGGAGGGGCTACACCTTC.

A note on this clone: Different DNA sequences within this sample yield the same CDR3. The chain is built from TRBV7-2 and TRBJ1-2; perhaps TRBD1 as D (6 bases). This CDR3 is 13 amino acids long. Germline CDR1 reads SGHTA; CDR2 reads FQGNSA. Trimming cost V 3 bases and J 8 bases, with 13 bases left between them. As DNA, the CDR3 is TGTGCCAGCAGCTTGAAGGGGGACGGGGGCTACACCTTC. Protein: CASSLKGDGGYTF.

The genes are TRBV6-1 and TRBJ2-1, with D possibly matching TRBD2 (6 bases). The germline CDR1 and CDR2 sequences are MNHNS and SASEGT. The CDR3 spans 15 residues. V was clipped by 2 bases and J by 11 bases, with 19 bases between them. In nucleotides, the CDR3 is TGTGCCAGCAGTGAAAGCGGGTCCGGGGATCGACAGCAGTTCTTC. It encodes CASSESGSGDRQQFF.